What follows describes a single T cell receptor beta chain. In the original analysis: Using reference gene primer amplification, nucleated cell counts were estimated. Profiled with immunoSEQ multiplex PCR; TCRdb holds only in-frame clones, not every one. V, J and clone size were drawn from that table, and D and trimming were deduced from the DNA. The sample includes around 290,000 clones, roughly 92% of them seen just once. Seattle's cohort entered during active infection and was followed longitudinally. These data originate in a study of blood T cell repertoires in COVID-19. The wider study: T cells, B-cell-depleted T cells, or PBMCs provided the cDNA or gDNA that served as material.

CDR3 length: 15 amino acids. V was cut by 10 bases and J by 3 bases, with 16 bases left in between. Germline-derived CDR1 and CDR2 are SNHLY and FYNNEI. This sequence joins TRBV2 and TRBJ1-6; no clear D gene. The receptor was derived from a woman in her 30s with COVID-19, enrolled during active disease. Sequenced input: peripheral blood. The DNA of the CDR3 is TGTGCCACCGTGGGCGAAATAAGCTATAATTCACCCCTCCACTTT. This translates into CATVGEISYNSPLHF.